These T cell receptor beta chains were read from a single sample in a study of CD8 T cells in ankylosing spondylitis. In TCRdb, the 5' RACE reads were re-called with MiXCR into one record per CDR3 protein. The sample lists approximately 300,000 distinct CDR3 sequences, roughly 8% occurring once. The source material was blood, either unsorted or a sorted T cell fraction (not recorded which). The source is a male donor with ankylosing spondylitis. CDR3s include the opening cysteine and the closing phenylalanine or tryptophan. D genes are given only for firm matches.

16 TRBV28 . CASSVDRLSSGNTIYF
13 TRBV4-1 . CASTSDSFEKLFF
15 TRBV7-2 . CASSSPKNMNTEAFF
14 TRBV15 . CATSRTGNTGELFF
12 TRBV10-3 . CAISAGTDTQYF
14 TRBV6-2/TRBV6-3 TRBD2 CASSYGLAGDEQYF
13 TRBV25-1 . CASSELAAYEQYF
13 TRBV6-1 . CASSTDSKGGYTF
14 TRBV7-9 TRBD1 CASRLGQGSEKLFF
15 TRBV7-9 TRBD1 CASSLGQGGFSEAFF
15 TRBV18 TRBD1 CASSPSQGVQETQYF
15 TRBV14 . CASSQDLVRDYGYTF
16 TRBV29-1 TRBD2 CSVDSSGRGGTGELFF
14 TRBV7-8 TRBD2 CASSLVAGDNEQYF
14 TRBV28 TRBD2 CASSFPGLVETQYF
15 TRBV28 . CASSLPAGMNYGYTF
20 TRBV14 TRBD2 CASSHRQTSPQFSSYNEQFF
16 TRBV4-1 . CASSHPKGGGGTEAFF